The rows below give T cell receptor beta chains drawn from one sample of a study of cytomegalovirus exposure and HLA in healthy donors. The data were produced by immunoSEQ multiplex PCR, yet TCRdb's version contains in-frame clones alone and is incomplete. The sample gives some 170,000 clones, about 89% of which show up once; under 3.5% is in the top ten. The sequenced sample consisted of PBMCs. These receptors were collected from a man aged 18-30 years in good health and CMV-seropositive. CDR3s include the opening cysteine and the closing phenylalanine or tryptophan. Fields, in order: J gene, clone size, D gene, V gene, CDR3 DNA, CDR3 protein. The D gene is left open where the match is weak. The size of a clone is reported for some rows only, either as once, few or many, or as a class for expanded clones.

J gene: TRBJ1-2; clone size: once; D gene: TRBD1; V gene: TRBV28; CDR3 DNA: TGTGCCAGCAGTCTGCTACCGGGACAGGGCTATGGCTACACCTTC; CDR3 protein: CASSLLPGQGYGYTF
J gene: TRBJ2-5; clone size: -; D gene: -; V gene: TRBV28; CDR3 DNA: TGTGCCAGCAGTTTATCGAAAGGGAGGAGGCAAGAGACCCAGTACTTC; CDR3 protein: CASSLSKGRRQETQYF
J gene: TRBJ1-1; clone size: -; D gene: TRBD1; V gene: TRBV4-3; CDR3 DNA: TGCGCCAGCAGCCAATTGGACAGGGTATCGGGTGAAGCTTTCTTT; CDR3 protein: CASSQLDRVSGEAFF
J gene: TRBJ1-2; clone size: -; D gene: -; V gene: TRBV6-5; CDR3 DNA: TGTGCCAGCAGTTACTCCGGGTACTATGGCTACACCTTC; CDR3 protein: CASSYSGYYGYTF
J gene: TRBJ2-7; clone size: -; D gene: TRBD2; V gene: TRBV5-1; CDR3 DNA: TGCGCCAGCAGCCTCACGCTAGGCGGGGGGCCAACCTACGAGCAGTACTTC; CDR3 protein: CASSLTLGGGPTYEQYF
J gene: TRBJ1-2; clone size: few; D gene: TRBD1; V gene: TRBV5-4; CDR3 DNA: TGTGCCAGCAGCTCTAGACAGGGGTTGGATGGCTACACCTTC; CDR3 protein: CASSSRQGLDGYTF
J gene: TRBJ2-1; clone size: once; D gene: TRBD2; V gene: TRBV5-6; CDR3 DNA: TGTGCCAGCAGCTTGGAATCTAGCGGGGGGGCCTACAATGAGCAGTTCTTC; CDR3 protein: CASSLESSGGAYNEQFF
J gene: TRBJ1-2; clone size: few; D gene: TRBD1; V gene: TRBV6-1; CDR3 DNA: TGTGCCAGCAGTTCCCTCGGCGGGACAGGGGATGGCTACACCTTC; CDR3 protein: CASSSLGGTGDGYTF
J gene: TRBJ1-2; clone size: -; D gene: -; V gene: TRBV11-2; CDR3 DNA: TGTGCCAGCAGCTTACCAGGCCCCTATGGCTACACCTTC; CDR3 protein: CASSLPGPYGYTF
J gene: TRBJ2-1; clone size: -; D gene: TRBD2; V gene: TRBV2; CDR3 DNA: TGTGCCAGCAGCCGCCGCCTGCTAGCGGGAGGGTCCTCCTACAATGAGCAGTTCTTC; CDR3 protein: CASSRRLLAGGSSYNEQFF
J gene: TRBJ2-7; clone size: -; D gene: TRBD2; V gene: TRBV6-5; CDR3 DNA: TGTGCCAGCAGTCCCAGGTCTAGCGGCACCTACGAGCAGTACTTC; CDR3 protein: CASSPRSSGTYEQYF
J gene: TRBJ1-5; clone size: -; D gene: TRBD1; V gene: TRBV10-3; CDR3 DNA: TGTGCCATCAGCGTGGGGGACAGGAGCAATCAGCCCCAGCATTTT; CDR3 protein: CAISVGDRSNQPQHF
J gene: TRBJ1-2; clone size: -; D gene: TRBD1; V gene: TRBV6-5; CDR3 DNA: TGTGCCAGCCGGGACAGGGGGCCCGATAACTATGGCTACACCTTC; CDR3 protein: CASRDRGPDNYGYTF
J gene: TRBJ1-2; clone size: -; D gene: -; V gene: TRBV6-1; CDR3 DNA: TGTGCCAGCAGTTGGGGGACATCCATTTATGGCTACACCTTC; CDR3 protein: CASSWGTSIYGYTF
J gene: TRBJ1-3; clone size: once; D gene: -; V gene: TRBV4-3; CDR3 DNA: TGCGCCAGCAGCCGAGGGACAAACGGAAACACCATATATTTT; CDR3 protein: CASSRGTNGNTIYF
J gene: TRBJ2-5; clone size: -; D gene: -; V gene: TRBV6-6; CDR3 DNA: TGTGCCAGCAGTGTCTCTAGGGGCTACCAAGAGACCCAGTACTTC; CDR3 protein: CASSVSRGYQETQYF
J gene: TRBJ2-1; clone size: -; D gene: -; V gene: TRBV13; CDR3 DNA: TGTGCCAGCAGCTTATCGGGGTTCATGGGGGAGCAGTTCTTC; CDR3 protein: CASSLSGFMGEQFF
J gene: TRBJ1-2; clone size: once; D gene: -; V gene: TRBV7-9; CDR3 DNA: TGTGCCAGCAGCTCCAAGACAGAAGGCCAAGGGTACTATGGCTACACCTTC; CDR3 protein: CASSSKTEGQGYYGYTF
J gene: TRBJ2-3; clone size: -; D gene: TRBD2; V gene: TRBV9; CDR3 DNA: TGTGCCAGCAGCTTGTATGGGGCGGGGGGTCTTAAGGAGCAGTATTTT; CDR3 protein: CASSLYGAGGLKEQYF
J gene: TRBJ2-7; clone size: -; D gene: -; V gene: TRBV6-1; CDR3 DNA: TGTGCCAGCAGTTTGGACAGTACCAATCCCTACGAGCAGTACTTC; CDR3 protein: CASSLDSTNPYEQYF
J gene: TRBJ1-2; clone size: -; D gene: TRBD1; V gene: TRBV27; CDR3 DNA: TGTGCCAGCAGTTTATTGGGGGACAGGGATAATGGCTACACCTTC; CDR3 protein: CASSLLGDRDNGYTF
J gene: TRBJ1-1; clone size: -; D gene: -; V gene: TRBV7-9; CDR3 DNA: TGTGCCAGCAGCCCCCCCCTGGGGGGAAGGGTTTCAGGCACTGAAGCTTTCTTT; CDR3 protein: CASSPPLGGRVSGTEAFF
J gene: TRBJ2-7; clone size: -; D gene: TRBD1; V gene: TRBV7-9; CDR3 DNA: TGTGCCAGCAGCTCGGGACAGGAGACCTACGAGCAGTACTTC; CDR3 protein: CASSSGQETYEQYF
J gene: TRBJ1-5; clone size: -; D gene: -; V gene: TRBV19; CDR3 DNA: TGTGCCAGTAGTATCATTCAGGGAGGAGGCAATCAGCCCCAGCATTTT; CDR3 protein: CASSIIQGGGNQPQHF
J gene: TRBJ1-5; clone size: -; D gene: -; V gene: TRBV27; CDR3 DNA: TGTGCCAGCAGTTTGGGCCTTTATCAGCCCCAGCATTTT; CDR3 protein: CASSLGLYQPQHF
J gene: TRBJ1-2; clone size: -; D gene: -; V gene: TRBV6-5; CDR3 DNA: TGTGCCAGCAGTGCAAACCCCCTCTGGAGAGGCTACACCTTC; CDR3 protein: CASSANPLWRGYTF
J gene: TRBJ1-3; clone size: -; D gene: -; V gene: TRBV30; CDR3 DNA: TGTGCCTGGAAACTGCAGGGGCGGAACACCATATATTTT; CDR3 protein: CAWKLQGRNTIYF
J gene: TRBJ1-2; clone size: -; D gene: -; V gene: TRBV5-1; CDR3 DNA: TGCGCCAGCAGCTTGGTTCATGGCAATGATGGCTACACCTTC; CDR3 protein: CASSLVHGNDGYTF
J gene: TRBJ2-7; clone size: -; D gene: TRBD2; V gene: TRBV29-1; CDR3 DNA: TGCAGCGTCCCGGGACTAGGTGGCGAGCAGTACTTC; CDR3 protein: CSVPGLGGEQYF
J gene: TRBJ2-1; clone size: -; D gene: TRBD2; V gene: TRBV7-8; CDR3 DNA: TGTGCCAGCAGCATTCTAGCGGTGACCCACAATGAGCAGTTCTTC; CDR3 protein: CASSILAVTHNEQFF
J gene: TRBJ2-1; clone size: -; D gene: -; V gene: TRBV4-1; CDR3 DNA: TGCGCCAGCAGCCCCTCACATCGTCCCAATGAGCAGTTCTTC; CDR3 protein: CASSPSHRPNEQFF
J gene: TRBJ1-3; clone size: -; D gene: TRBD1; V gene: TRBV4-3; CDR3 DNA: TGCGCCAGCAGCCTAAGCGAGACAGGGGGCGCTGGAAACACCATATATTTT; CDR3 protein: CASSLSETGGAGNTIYF
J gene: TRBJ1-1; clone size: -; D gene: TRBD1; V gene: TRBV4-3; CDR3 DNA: TGCGCCAGCAGCCAAGATGTTTTTGGGACAGGGGAAGCTTTCTTT; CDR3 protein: CASSQDVFGTGEAFF
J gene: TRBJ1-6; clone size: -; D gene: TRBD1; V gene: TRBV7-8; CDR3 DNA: TGTGCCAGCAGCTCACAACAGGGGGTACGAAATTCACCCCTCCACTTT; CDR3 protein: CASSSQQGVRNSPLHF
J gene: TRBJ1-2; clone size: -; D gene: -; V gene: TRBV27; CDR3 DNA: TGTGCCAGCAGTTTTTTGACAGGTCCCTATGGCTACACCTTC; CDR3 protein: CASSFLTGPYGYTF
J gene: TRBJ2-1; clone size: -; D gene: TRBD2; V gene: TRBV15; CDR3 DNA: TGTGCCACCAGGAAGTTAGCGGGAGCGAATGAGCAGTTCTTC; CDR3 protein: CATRKLAGANEQFF
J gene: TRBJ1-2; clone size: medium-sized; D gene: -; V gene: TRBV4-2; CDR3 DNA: TGTGCCAGCAGCCAAGAGGGGCCAAATGGCTACACCTTC; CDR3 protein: CASSQEGPNGYTF
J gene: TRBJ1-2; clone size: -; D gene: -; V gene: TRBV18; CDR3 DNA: TGTGCCAGCTCACCAGACAGCATGGAGGGCTACACCTTC; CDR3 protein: CASSPDSMEGYTF
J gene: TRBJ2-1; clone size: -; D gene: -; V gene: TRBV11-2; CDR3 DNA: TGTGCCAGCAGCTTAGACGGGGGTGGAGAGCAGTTCTTC; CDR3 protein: CASSLDGGGEQFF
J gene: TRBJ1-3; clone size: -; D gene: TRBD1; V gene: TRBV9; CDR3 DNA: TGTGCCAGCAGCTTATCCCCGGGACAGGGGTCCTCGATACTACCTCGGGGAAACACCATATATTTT; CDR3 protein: CASSLSPGQGSSILPRGNTIYF
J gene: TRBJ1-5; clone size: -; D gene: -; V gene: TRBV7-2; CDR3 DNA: TGTGCCAGCAGCTTAATTAGAAGTCCCAATCAGCCCCAGCATTTT; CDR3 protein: CASSLIRSPNQPQHF
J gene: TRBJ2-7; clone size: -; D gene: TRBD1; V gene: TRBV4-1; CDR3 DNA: TGCGCCAGCAGCCCCGCGGCCGGGACAGGGGGCTACGAGCAGTACTTC; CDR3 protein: CASSPAAGTGGYEQYF
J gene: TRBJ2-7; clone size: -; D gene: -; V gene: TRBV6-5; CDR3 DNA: TGTGCCAGCAACCCGGGTAGCACCTGGCACGAGCAGTACTTC; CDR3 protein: CASNPGSTWHEQYF
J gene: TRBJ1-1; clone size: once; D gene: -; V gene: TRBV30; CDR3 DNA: TGTGCCTGGAGTCGCGGGGCTAACACTGAAGCTTTCTTT; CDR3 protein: CAWSRGANTEAFF
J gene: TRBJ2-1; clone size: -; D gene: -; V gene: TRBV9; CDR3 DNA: TGTGCCAGCAGCCCCCTGGCCCTGGGGGGCAATGAGCAGTTCTTC; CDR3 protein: CASSPLALGGNEQFF
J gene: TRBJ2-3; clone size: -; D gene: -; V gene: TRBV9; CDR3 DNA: TGTGCCAGCAGCGTAGTTGCGGGGGCCACAGATACGCAGTATTTT; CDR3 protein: CASSVVAGATDTQYF
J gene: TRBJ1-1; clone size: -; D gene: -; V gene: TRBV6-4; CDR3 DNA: TGTGCCAGCAGTGAGGCGGGAGGGAACACTGAAGCTTTCTTT; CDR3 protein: CASSEAGGNTEAFF
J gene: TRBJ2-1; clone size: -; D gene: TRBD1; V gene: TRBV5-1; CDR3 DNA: TGCGCCAGCAGCCCGACAGGGTTGGATGAGCAGTTCTTC; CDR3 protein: CASSPTGLDEQFF
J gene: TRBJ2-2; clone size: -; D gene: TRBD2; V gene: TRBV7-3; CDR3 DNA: TGTGCCAGCAGCTTGACTAGCGGGACATACACCGGGGAGCTGTTTTTT; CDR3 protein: CASSLTSGTYTGELFF
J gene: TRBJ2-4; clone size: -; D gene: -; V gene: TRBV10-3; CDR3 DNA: TGTGCCATCAGTGCGGACTTCGGCGGAACCAAAAACATTCAGTACTTC; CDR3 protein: CAISADFGGTKNIQYF
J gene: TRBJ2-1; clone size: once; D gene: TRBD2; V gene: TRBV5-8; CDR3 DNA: TGTGCCAGCAGCTTGGAGGCGGGGGCCTACAATGAGCAGTTCTTC; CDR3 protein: CASSLEAGAYNEQFF
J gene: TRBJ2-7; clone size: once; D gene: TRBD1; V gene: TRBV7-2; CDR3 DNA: TGTGCCAGCAGCTTAAGGTTCTGGGTTGAGGACAGGGCTTCATACGAGCAGTACTTC; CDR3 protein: CASSLRFWVEDRASYEQYF
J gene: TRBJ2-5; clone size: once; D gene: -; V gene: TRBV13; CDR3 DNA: TGTGCCAGCAGCTTCTCGAGTAGGACCCAGTACTTC; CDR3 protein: CASSFSSRTQYF
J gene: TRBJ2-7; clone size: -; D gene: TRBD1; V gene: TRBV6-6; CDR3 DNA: TGTGCCAGCAGTTACGACAGGGTTTCCTACGAGCAGTACTTC; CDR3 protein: CASSYDRVSYEQYF
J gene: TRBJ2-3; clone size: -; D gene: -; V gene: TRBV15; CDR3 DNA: TGTGCCACCAGCACGCACGGGATGGTCACAGATACGCAGTATTTT; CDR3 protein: CATSTHGMVTDTQYF
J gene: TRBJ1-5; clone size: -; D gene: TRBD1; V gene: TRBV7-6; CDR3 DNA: TGTGCCAGCAGCTCAGGGACAGGGGAACGCAATCAGCCCCAGCATTTT; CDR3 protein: CASSSGTGERNQPQHF
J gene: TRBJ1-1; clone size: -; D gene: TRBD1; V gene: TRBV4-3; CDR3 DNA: TGCGCCAGCAGAAAGTCGGGACAGAGCCAATCTGAAGCTTTCTTT; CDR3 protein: CASRKSGQSQSEAFF